The clone carrying this T cell receptor beta chain was seen ten or more times. Its antigen remains unknown. Researchers amplified the TCR beta CDR3 regions from RNA transcripts. HTBI primers were the set used in a first-round RT-PCR of the TCR CDR3. TCRdb reprocessed the multiplex PCR reads with MiXCR, giving one entry per CDR3 protein. The table lists hundreds of thousands of distinct CDR3 sequences, roughly 15% of them singletons. The data were taken from a study of T cells in Graves' hyperthyroidism and ophthalmopathy. Study at large: It was at initial diagnosis, before any treatment, that peripheral blood was collected.

Isolation of PBMCs was performed on around 9.3 ml fresh peripheral blood. The CDR3 sequence is 14 residues long. The V end lost 5 bases, the J end lost 0 bases, and 10 bases lay between the germline ends. Germline assignment: CDR1 SGHTA and CDR2 FQGNSA. Findings and limits, study-wide: Most thyroid clonotypes expanded above 0.001 were also detected in blood.

The material sequenced was blood. The chain has TRBV7-2 and TRBJ1-1; no reliable D call. The sequence came from a woman aged 18-29 years with Graves' ophthalmopathy. The CDR3: CASSPGFMNTEAFF. The CDR3 region has the DNA TGTGCCAGCAGCCCTGGCTTTATGAACACTGAAGCTTTCTTT.